This is a list of T cell receptor beta chains from one sample in a study of cytomegalovirus exposure and HLA in healthy donors. Produced via immunoSEQ multiplex PCR; TCRdb's table is partial and in-frame only. The sample shows fewer than 75,000 clones, and about 15% sits with its ten largest clones. Input material: PBMCs. The receptors originated from a boy younger than 18 in good health and CMV-seronegative. CDR3s leave out the opening cysteine and the closing phenylalanine or tryptophan. Fields, in order: V gene, CDR3 protein.

>TRBV2
ASHSTGALNTGELF
>TRBV7-8
ASSRGTGPYEQY
>TRBV4-2
ASMIEGENTEAF
>TRBV7-9
ASSGSSRMAGAYEQY
>TRBV19
ASSHRQGGTEAF
>TRBV4-1
ASSQDLRDKDYEQY
>TRBV2
ASHGRGAENSPLH
>TRBV18
ASSPTSSYNEQF
>TRBV27
ASRGLAGGFTDTQY
>TRBV5-4
ASSPGLRKETQY
>TRBV30
AWSVGQEQAF
>TRBV7-3
ASSLTGGTEAF
>TRBV5-8
ASSLWVAGSDIQY
>TRBV14
ASSPPERMRDTQY
>TRBV18
ASSLQDRNQPQH
>TRBV29-1
SVETVDYGYT
>TRBV19
ASSITSRTYGYT
>TRBV5-1
ASSAGSGDFRNEQY
>TRBV30
AWSPQGTDTQY
>TRBV27
ASSPLDRLSGYT
>TRBV7-3
ASSLNPIGGSDGYT
>TRBV30
AWSVLGGSAYEQY
>TRBV4-2
ASSQGGGAEEQF
>TRBV6-5
ASSYSRLITEAF
>TRBV19
ASSILRGAGYT
>TRBV5-1
ASSLAGVRSPLH
>TRBV9
ASSVRTSENEQF
>TRBV7-2
ASSLGPGNYGYT
>TRBV5-1
ASSRGESGMETQY
>TRBV6-6
ASRSSYEQY
>TRBV11-2
ASSDRRREGHEQF
>TRBV9
ASSVGSGSTDTQY
>TRBV7-2
ASSLSGGAGNTIY
>TRBV14
ASSQDWGDEAF
>TRBV11-3
ASSPWTSGGINEQF
>TRBV9
ASSVAGASYTGELF
>TRBV18
ASSTEGAFNYGYT
>TRBV27
ASSFGTYTEAF
>TRBV7-3
ASSSSGGSYEQY